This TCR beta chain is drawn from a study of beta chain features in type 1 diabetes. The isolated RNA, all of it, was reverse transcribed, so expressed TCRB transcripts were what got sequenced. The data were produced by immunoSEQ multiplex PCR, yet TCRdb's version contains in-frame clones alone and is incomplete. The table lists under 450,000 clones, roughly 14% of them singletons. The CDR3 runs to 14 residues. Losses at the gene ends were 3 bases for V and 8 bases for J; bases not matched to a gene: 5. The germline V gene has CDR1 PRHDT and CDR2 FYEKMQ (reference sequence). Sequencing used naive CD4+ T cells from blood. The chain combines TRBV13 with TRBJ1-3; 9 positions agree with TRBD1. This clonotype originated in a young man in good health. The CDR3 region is CASSFEQGAYTIYF. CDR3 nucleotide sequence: TGTGCCAGCAGCTTCGAACAGGGGGCGTACACCATATATTTT. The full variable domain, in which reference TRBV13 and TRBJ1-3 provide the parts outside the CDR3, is AAGVIQSPRHLIKEKRETATLKCYPIPRHDTVYWYQQGPGQDPQFLISFYEKMQSDKGSIPDRFSAQQFSDYHSELNMSSLELGDSALYFCASSFEQGAYTIYFGEGSWLTVV.